This T cell receptor beta chain was documented in a study of blood T cell repertoires in COVID-19. The table came from immunoSEQ multiplex PCR; TCRdb's copy has only in-frame clones and leaves some out. The sample has under 200,000 clones, approximately 90% seen once. The CDR3 length is 14 residues. The V and J ends lost 6 bases and 6 bases, in that order; junction bases with no gene match: 10. This TCR was sampled from a woman in her forties or fifties who had recovered from COVID-19. The chain joins TRBV5-3 to TRBJ2-7, with 9 bases aligning to TRBD2. TRBV5-3 is designated an ORF whose function remains uncertain. Material for sequencing was PBMCs or T cells enriched from blood (not recorded which). CDR3 residues: CARIPLAGGSEQYF. The CDR3 DNA sequence: TGTGCCAGAATACCCCTCGCGGGGGGGTCCGAGCAGTACTTC.